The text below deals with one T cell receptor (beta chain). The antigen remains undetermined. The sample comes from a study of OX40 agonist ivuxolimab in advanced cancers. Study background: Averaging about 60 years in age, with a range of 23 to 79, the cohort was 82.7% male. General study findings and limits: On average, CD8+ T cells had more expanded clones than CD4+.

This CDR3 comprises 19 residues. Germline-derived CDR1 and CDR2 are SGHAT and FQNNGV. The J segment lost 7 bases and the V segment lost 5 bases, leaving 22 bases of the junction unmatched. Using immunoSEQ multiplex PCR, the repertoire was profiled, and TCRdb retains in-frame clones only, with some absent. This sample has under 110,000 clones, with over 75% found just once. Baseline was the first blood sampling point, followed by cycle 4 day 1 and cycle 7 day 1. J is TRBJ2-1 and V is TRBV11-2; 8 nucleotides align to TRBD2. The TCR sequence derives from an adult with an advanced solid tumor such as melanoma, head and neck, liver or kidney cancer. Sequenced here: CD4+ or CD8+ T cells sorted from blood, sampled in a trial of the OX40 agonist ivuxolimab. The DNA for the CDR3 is TGTGCCAGCAGCCCCCTGGGAGTAGGGATAGCGGGGATGGGGAATGAGCAGTTCTTC. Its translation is CASSPLGVGIAGMGNEQFF.